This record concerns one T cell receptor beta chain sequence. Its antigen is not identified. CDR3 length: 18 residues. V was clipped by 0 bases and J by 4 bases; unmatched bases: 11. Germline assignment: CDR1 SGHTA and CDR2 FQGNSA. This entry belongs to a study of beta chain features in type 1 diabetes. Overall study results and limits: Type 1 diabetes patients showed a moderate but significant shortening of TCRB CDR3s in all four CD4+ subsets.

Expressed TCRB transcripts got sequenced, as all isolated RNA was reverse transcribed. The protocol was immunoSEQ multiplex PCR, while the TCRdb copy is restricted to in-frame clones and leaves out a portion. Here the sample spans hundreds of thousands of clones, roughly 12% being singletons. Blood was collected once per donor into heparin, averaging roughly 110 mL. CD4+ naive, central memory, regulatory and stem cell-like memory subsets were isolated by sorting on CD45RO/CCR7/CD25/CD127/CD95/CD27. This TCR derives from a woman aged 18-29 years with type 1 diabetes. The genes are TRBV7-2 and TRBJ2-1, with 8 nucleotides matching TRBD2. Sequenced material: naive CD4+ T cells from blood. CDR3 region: CASSLARVLAGIYNEQFF. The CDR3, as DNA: TGTGCCAGCAGCTTAGCCCGAGTCTTAGCGGGGATATACAATGAGCAGTTCTTC.